A single sample gave rise to the 24 T cell receptor beta chains below, sequenced in a study of graft-versus-host responses after intestinal transplantation. The repertoire was sequenced with immunoSEQ multiplex PCR; TCRdb's copy has only in-frame clones and lacks some. The sample lists 15,000 or so clones, 82% occurring once. The authors processed graft tissue to release intraepithelial and lamina propria lymphocytes. This material consisted of ileum tissue, taken 17 days after transplant. The receptors here all came from a human patient who received an intestinal transplant, so some T cells may come from the graft donor.

This clone occurred a few times. This chain uses TRBV27 with TRBJ2-3, with 8 bases lining up with TRBD1. Germline V gives CDR1 MNHEY, CDR2 SMNVEV (reference sequence). The CDR3 spans 16 residues. V shed 5 bases and J 1 base; nucleotides not matched to a gene: 8. CDR3 coding DNA: TGTGCCAGCAGTCCCAGGGGGCCCGCACGCACAGATACGCAGTATTTT. This translates into CASSPRGPARTDTQYF.

This chain joins TRBV9 and TRBJ2-5; D might be TRBD2 (7 bases). V gave up 6 bases and J gave up 3 bases, with 15 bases separating them. CDR3 size: 14 residues. CDR1 and CDR2 (germline): SGDLS, YYNGEE. CDR3 DNA sequence: TGTGCCAGCAACCGAGGGGGGGACGAAGAGACCCAGTACTTC. It encodes CASNRGGDEETQYF.

The chain is built from TRBV10-1 and TRBJ1-4; a weak D match, TRBD1 (6 bases). There are 16 residues in the CDR3. Germline V gene sequence: CDR1 WNHNN, CDR2 SYGVQD (reference sequence). V was cut by 7 bases and J by 4 bases, with 19 bases left in between. The CDR3 DNA reads TGCGCCAGCACTCTAAATTGTAGGACAGTTAATGAAAAACTGTTTTTT. It is translated as CASTLNCRTVNEKLFF.

This clone has just a few counts. This rearrangement joins TRBV6-5 to TRBJ1-2, with D maybe TRBD1 (5 bases). Trimming shortened V by 3 bases and J by 6 bases, and 11 bases separated the two germline ends. The CDR3 spans 13 residues. Germline assignment: CDR1 MNHEY and CDR2 SVGAGI. The CDR3: CASSYIRGHGYTF. CDR3 in DNA: TGTGCCAGCAGTTATATAAGGGGTCATGGCTACACCTTC.

The V gene is TRBV20-1, the J gene TRBJ1-2, with D perhaps matching TRBD1 (5 bases). CDR3 length: 11 residues. The V end lost 7 bases, the J end lost 5 bases, and 11 bases lay between the germline ends. The V gene's germline CDR1 is DFQATT and CDR2 SNEGSKA (reference sequence). As DNA, the CDR3 is TGCAGTGGGCTGACAGCTTATGGCTACACCTTC. Protein: CSGLTAYGYTF.

The V gene is TRBV18, the J gene TRBJ2-3; no reliable D call. The CDR3 runs to 12 residues. CDR1 and CDR2 (germline): KGHSH, LQKENI. V lost 1 base and J lost 5, with 4 bases in between. As DNA, the CDR3 is TGTGCCAGCTCACCACGGGGAGATACGCAGTATTTT. Translation gives CASSPRGDTQYF.

Regarding this clone: An end of the junction does not agree with germline; a read error may underlie this. Other DNA sequences from this sample encode an identical CDR3 as well. This chain connects TRBV19 to TRBJ1-1, with TRBD1 matching 7 bases. Germline CDR1 and CDR2: LNHDA and SQIVND (reference sequence). This CDR3 comprises 11 residues. The CDR3 loop reads CASSLGQWSIF. The CDR3 DNA reads as TGTGCCAGTAGTTTGGGACAGTGGAGTATCTTT.

The chain carries TRBV7-9 and TRBJ1-5; D gene uncertain. The CDR3 loop spans 14 amino acids. V was clipped by 2 bases and J by 2 bases, with 7 bases between them. Germline loops: CDR1 SEHNR, CDR2 FQNEAQ (reference sequence). CDR3 bases: TGTGCCAGCAGCTTATTGGGTGGCAATCAGCCCCAGCATTTT. This gives the protein CASSLLGGNQPQHF.

This chain links TRBV11-2 with TRBJ1-2, with D perhaps matching TRBD1 (5 bases). CDR3 length: 13 amino acids. Trimming stripped 5 bases from V and 5 bases from J, with 12 bases between. In germline, CDR1 is SGHAT, CDR2 FQNNGV. CDR3: CASSLGRLYGYTF. CDR3 in DNA: TGTGCCAGCAGCCTGGGACGACTATATGGCTACACCTTC. The full variable domain, in which reference TRBV11-2 and TRBJ1-2 provide the parts outside the CDR3, is EAGVAQSPRYKIIEKRQSVAFWCNPISGHATLYWYQQILGQGPKLLIQFQNNGVVDDSQLPKDRFSAERLKGVDSTLKIQPAKLEDSAVYLCASSLGRLYGYTFGSGTRLTVV.

This clone was seen a single time. This chain connects TRBV20-1 to TRBJ1-2; D gene unclear. Germline loops: CDR1 DFQATT, CDR2 SNEGSKA (reference sequence). The CDR3 loop spans 9 amino acids. CDR3 DNA: TGCACCACCTTCTATGGCTACACCTTC. Protein: CTTFYGYTF.

This chain links TRBV19 with TRBJ2-4, with 7 bases that match TRBD2. The CDR3 consists of 13 residues. V lost 5 bases and J lost 6; bases outside the gene matches: 4. Per germline, CDR1 LNHDA and CDR2 SQIVND (reference sequence). The CDR3 DNA follows: TGTGCCAGTAGTGGGGACTACGGAAACATTCAGTACTTC. Its translation is CASSGDYGNIQYF.

In its sample, this clone was seen a few times. CDR3 protein: CASSSFPENTGELFF. Written as DNA, the CDR3 is TGTGCCAGCAGCTCATTCCCAGAGAACACCGGGGAGCTGTTTTTT. V and J are TRBV7-8 and TRBJ2-2; no clear D gene. The CDR3 totals 15 residues. Germline V gene sequence: CDR1 SGHVS, CDR2 FQNEAQ. The germline V and J ends were trimmed by 4 bases and 1 base, with 10 bases remaining between them.

The chain combines TRBV6-6 with TRBJ1-2; no clear D. CDR3 size: 10 residues. In germline, CDR1 is MNHNY, CDR2 SVGAGI (reference sequence). V was cut by 1 base and J by 6 bases, with 0 bases left in between. CDR3: CASSYYGYTF. CDR3 bases: TGTGCCAGCAGTTACTATGGCTACACCTTC.

This clone was seen only a few times. The chain has TRBV6-4 and TRBJ2-1; 9 bases align to TRBD2. Germline trimming cut 10 bases from V and 8 bases from J; bases unmatched to any gene: 12. Germline V gene data show CDR1 as MRHNA and CDR2 as SNTAGT. The CDR3 sequence is 14 residues long. In DNA, the CDR3 is TGTGCCACTCGGGGTGATAGCGGGAGCGATGAGCAGTTCTTC. Its translation: CATRGDSGSDEQFF.

The chain combines TRBV7-9 with TRBJ2-5; 12 bases line up with TRBD1. Gene TRBJ2-7 matches the end of the DNA better, so the J call may be wrong. Germline V gives CDR1 SEHNR, CDR2 FQNEAQ (reference sequence). The length of the CDR3 is 16 residues. CDR3 amino acids: CASSPSGTGGGYEQYF. CDR3 nucleotide sequence: TGTGCCAGCAGCCCGAGTGGGACAGGGGGCGGCTACGAGCAGTACTTC.

The rearrangement joins TRBV2 to TRBJ2-1, with TRBD2 matching 10 bases. The CDR3 loop spans 15 amino acids. V trimming: 4 bases; J trimming: 7 bases; junction bases outside the gene matches: 7. CDR1 and CDR2 from the germline V gene are SNHLY and FYNNEI. The DNA of the CDR3 is TGTGCCAGCAGTGGGACTAGCGGAGGATTTAATGAGCAGTTCTTC. Translation: CASSGTSGGFNEQFF. Using reference TRBV2 and TRBJ2-1 for the parts outside the CDR3, the full variable domain is EPEVTQTPSHQVTQMGQEVILRCVPISNHLYFYWYRQILGQKVEFLVSFYNNEISEKSEIFDDQFSVERPDGSNFTLKIRSTKLEDSAMYFCASSGTSGGFNEQFFGPGTRLTVL.

This clone was seen just once. This sequence joins TRBV13 and TRBJ1-1; the D gene is possibly TRBD1 (5 bases). This CDR3 has 13 residues. V lost 6 bases and J 2 bases, leaving 10 bases between the germline ends. Germline V gives CDR1 PRHDT, CDR2 FYEKMQ (reference sequence). This CDR3 reads CASSPTGNTEAFF. In nucleotides, the CDR3 is TGTGCCAGCAGTCCTACAGGTAACACTGAAGCTTTCTTT.

The chain combines TRBV7-2 with TRBJ1-2; D uncertain. V lost 1 base to trimming and J lost 5 bases, with 8 bases between them. Germline CDR1 reads SGHTA; CDR2 reads FQGNSA. This CDR3 has 13 amino acids. The CDR3, as DNA: TGTGCCAGCAGCTTAGGGGCGGTATATGGCTACACCTTC. It specifies CASSLGAVYGYTF.

J is TRBJ2-5 and V is TRBV21-1; TRBD1 was called by the table and not checked on the DNA. TRBV21-1 is tagged as a pseudogene. This CDR3 has 17 amino acids. In nucleotides, the CDR3 is TGTGCCAGCAGCTCCTTAAGGGGGCAGAGGGGCCAAGAGACCCAGTACTTC. Translated, it gives CASSSLRGQRGQETQYF.

The V and J genes are TRBV4-2 and TRBJ1-5; D call uncertain. The CDR3 sequence is 15 residues long. V dropped 0 bases and J dropped 5 bases, with 11 bases sitting between them. Germline V CDR1 and CDR2: LGHNA, YNFKEQ. The chain's CDR3 is CASSQDHSFHQPQHF. CDR3 in DNA: TGTGCCAGCAGCCAAGACCACAGTTTCCATCAGCCCCAGCATTTT.

The V and J genes are TRBV7-8 and TRBJ2-1; TRBD2 matches at 8 bases. The V gene end was trimmed by 2 bases and the J gene end by 4 bases; junction bases not matched to a gene: 13. Germline CDR1 is SGHVS and CDR2 is FQNEAQ. This CDR3 is built from 18 residues. The DNA of the CDR3 is TGTGCCAGCAGCTTACCACCTGGACTAGCTATGGTTTACAATGAGCAGTTCTTC. It specifies CASSLPPGLAMVYNEQFF.

The chain joins TRBV6-5 to TRBJ1-2; D gene ambiguous. The CDR3 is 12 amino acids. Germline V gene data show CDR1 as MNHEY and CDR2 as SVGAGI. V shed 6 bases and J shed 0 bases, with 5 bases lying between them. CDR3 amino acids: CASRGANYGYTF. The DNA of the CDR3 is TGTGCCAGCAGGGGAGCTAACTATGGCTACACCTTC.

The chain couples TRBV4-1 to TRBJ1-2; D gene ambiguous. Germline loops: CDR1 MGHRA, CDR2 YSYEKL. V was trimmed by 3 bases and J by 4 bases, leaving 15 bases between them. This CDR3 has 15 residues. CDR3 DNA sequence: TGCGCCAGCAGCCAGTCACCCGGGATCGGCTATGGCTACACCTTC. Translating it yields CASSQSPGIGYGYTF.

The chain employs TRBV6-5 and TRBJ1-2; a weak D match, TRBD1 (6 bases). The germline V gene encodes CDR1 MNHEY and CDR2 SVGAGI. The germline V and J ends were trimmed by 6 bases and 8 bases, with 16 bases remaining between them. The CDR3 is made up of 13 amino acids. The CDR3 loop reads CASRMDRIRGYTF. The CDR3 region has the DNA TGTGCCAGCAGGATGGACAGAATAAGGGGCTACACCTTC.